Listed here is a single TCR beta chain. Its antigen is unknown. This sample was taken from a study of stem cell transplantation in POMP-related autoinflammatory disease. V lost 3 bases, J lost 2 bases, and 2 bases lay in between. The CDR3 is 11 residues long. The germline V gene encodes CDR1 SGHDT and CDR2 YYEEEE. Generated by immunoSEQ multiplex PCR, the TCRdb table keeps only in-frame clones and is missing some. The sample gives roughly 9,700 clones, more than 75% of which show up once; around 4.6% is in the top ten. General observations from the study: Patients with PRAID showed a restricted number of unique TRB V-J gene pairings.

PRAID featured immunodeficiency plus autoinflammation. V and J are TRBV5-6 and TRBJ1-2, with D uncertain. The sequence came from a human patient with POMP-related autoinflammation and immune dysregulation (PRAID). Some T cells may possibly be graft donor cells. The sample here was CD4+ T cells from PBMCs, taken after stem cell transplantation. The CDR3 nucleotides are TGTGCCAGCAGCTCGAACTATGGCTACACCTTC. The encoded protein is CASSSNYGYTF.